A single sample is the source of the 18 T cell receptor beta chains below, sequenced in a study of T cells in women clearing cervical HPV infection. The data were produced by immunoSEQ multiplex PCR, yet TCRdb's version contains in-frame clones alone and is incomplete. Here the sample table reports tens of thousands of clones. Material for sequencing was blood buffy coat. The source of these receptors is a woman between 18 and 69 years old with a cervical HPV16 infection that either progressed to CIN3+ or cleared (not recorded which).

Turning to this clone: The read is 3 residues too short to cover the CDR3 end, so that end is filled in from the germline J gene. The chain uses TRBV6-2 or TRBV6-3 and TRBJ1-2; tentatively, D is TRBD1 (6 bases). The V end was cut by 6 bases, the J end by 0 bases, with 11 bases between. Germline values: CDR1 MNHEY, CDR2 SVGEGT. This CDR3 is built from 14 residues. The CDR3 protein is CASRLTGTNYGYTF. CDR3 DNA (partial): TGTGCCAGCAGACTGACAGGAACTAACTATGGC.

Worth noting for this clone: With the read ending 3 residues before the CDR3 end, the germline J gene is used to fill in that end. At the DNA level, this CDR3 is encoded by other sequences in the same sample as well. J is TRBJ1-5 and V is TRBV19; D unresolved. The CDR3 is 17 amino acids. Germline loops: CDR1 LNHDA, CDR2 SQIVND (reference sequence). Trimming stripped 7 bases from V and 1 base from J, with 20 bases between. CDR3: CASTRSLTTQSNQPQHF. CDR3 DNA (partial): TGTGCCAGTACTCGCTCCCTGACAACACAGAGCAATCAGCCC.

A note on this clone: The read ends 3 residues before the CDR3 terminus; that terminus is restored from the germline J gene. The genes are TRBV28 and TRBJ2-7; 9 nucleotides align to TRBD1. CDR1 and CDR2 from the germline V gene are MDHEN and SYDVKM. CDR3 size: 14 residues. V dropped 3 bases and J dropped 2; count of bases not matched to a gene: 2. The CDR3 region is CASSFRTGAYEQYF. The sequenced part of the CDR3 DNA is TGTGCCAGCAGTTTCCGGACAGGGGCCTACGAG.

As regards this clone: The read is 3 residues too short to cover the CDR3 end, so that end is filled in from the germline J gene. The chain carries TRBV2 and TRBJ1-3; possible D gene TRBD1, 5 bases. V lost 6 bases, J lost 5 bases, and 20 bases lay in between. Germline V gives CDR1 SNHLY, CDR2 FYNNEI. The CDR3 runs to 16 residues. CDR3 bases read: TGTGCCAGCAGCGCCGGGGGAGAGGGTCTTAGAAACACC. It translates to CASSAGGEGLRNT. The whole CDR3 sequence reads CASSAGGEGLRNTIYF.

As for this clone: The read terminates 3 residues ahead of where the CDR3 ends, so the germline J gene completes it. Other DNA sequences within the sample encode an identical CDR3. This rearrangement joins TRBV6-2 or TRBV6-3 to TRBJ2-7, with 11 bases aligning to TRBD2. Germline V gene lookup returns CDR1 MNHEY and CDR2 SVGEGT. This CDR3 contains 15 residues. V lost 6 bases and J lost 1; bases outside the gene matches: 5. CDR3: CASRQLAGGSYEQYF. The part of the CDR3 DNA that was read is TGTGCCAGCAGACAGTTAGCGGGAGGGTCCTACGAG.

With regard to this clone: The CDR3 end falls 3 residues outside the read, so it is completed with the germline J gene. V usage is TRBV29-1 and J usage is TRBJ1-1; D call uncertain. This CDR3 region has 10 residues. Trimming took off 4 bases at V and 3 bases at J, with 3 bases between the two ends. The germline CDR1 and CDR2 sequences are SQVTM and ANQGSEA. CDR3 DNA (partial): TGCAGCGTTGCGGACACTGAA. This gives the protein CSVADTE. The whole CDR3 region reads CSVADTEAFF.

A word on this clone: The read gets to within 3 residues of the CDR3 end, and the germline J gene fills in the rest. J is TRBJ1-6 and V is TRBV30, with D possibly being TRBD1 (5 bases). The V end lost 2 bases, the J end lost 8 bases, and 13 bases lay between the germline ends. Germline-derived CDR1 and CDR2 are GTSNPN and SVGIG (reference sequence). The CDR3 covers 14 residues. The CDR3 reads CAWSKGKADSPLHF. CDR3 bases read: TGTGCCTGGAGTAAGGGGAAGGCGGATTCACCC.

Notes on this clone: The observed sequence ends 3 residues before the CDR3 terminus, with the missing tail filled in from the germline J gene. The chain links TRBV20-1 to TRBJ2-7; D perhaps matches TRBD2 (5 bases). CDR1 is DFQATT, CDR2 SNEGSKA, per germline (reference sequence). This CDR3 spans 15 amino acids. The ends were cut back, 6 bases at V and 2 bases at J, with 20 bases in the middle. This CDR3 reads CSAVEGLANAYEQYF. The covered CDR3 bases are TGCAGTGCCGTAGAGGGCCTAGCTAATGCCTACGAG.

Remarks on this clone: The CDR3 end is not reached by the read, which stops 3 residues before it; the germline J gene fills it in. The chain uses TRBV5-1 and TRBJ2-7; 11 nucleotides agree with TRBD1. Trimming at V came to 2 bases and at J to 0 bases, leaving 1 base not matched to a gene. Germline values: CDR1 SGHRS, CDR2 YFSETQ. The CDR3 totals 15 residues. Incomplete CDR3 DNA: TGCGCCAGCAGCTTCGGGACAGGGGGCTCCTACGAG. Translated, it gives CASSFGTGGSYE. The complete CDR3 reads CASSFGTGGSYEQYF.

The CDR3 DNA, read in part, is TGTGCCAGCAGTGCCGGGTTGGGTGGGAGCAATCAGCCC. Translation: CASSAGLGGSNQP. The full CDR3 protein reads CASSAGLGGSNQPQHF. The V and J genes are TRBV2 and TRBJ1-5; no definite D call. The CDR3 is cut off 3 residues early in the read; its end comes from the germline J gene. V dropped 4 bases and J dropped 1 base, with 14 bases sitting between them. The V gene's germline CDR1 is SNHLY and CDR2 FYNNEI. This CDR3 comprises 16 residues.

To note about this clone: Coverage ceases 3 residues before the CDR3 finishes, and the germline J gene fills in the end. V is TRBV5-5 and J is TRBJ1-6; possible D gene TRBD1, 5 bases. The length of the CDR3 is 15 residues. Deletions cut 4 bases from V and 5 bases from J, with 13 bases between. Germline assignment: CDR1 SGHKS and CDR2 YYEKEE (reference sequence). The covered CDR3 bases are TGTGCCAGCAGCCCGACGGGGGATGATAATTCACCC. Its translation: CASSPTGDDNSP. From start to end, the CDR3 is CASSPTGDDNSPLHF.

Points on this clone: The CDR3 end lies 3 residues beyond the end of the read and is filled in from the germline J gene. The chain couples TRBV2 to TRBJ2-7; 7 nucleotides agree with TRBD2. This CDR3 contains 13 residues. CDR1 is SNHLY, CDR2 FYNNEI, per germline. The J segment lost 3 bases and the V segment lost 5 bases, leaving 4 bases of the junction unmatched. CDR3 region: CASSSGTNYEQYF. The covered CDR3 bases are TGTGCCAGCAGTTCGGGGACTAACTACGAG.

Note on this clone: Read sequence stops 3 residues before the CDR3 end, and the germline J gene provides the missing end. The V and J genes are TRBV7-8 and TRBJ2-1, with 8 bases identical to TRBD2. Germline trimming cut 2 bases from V and 4 bases from J; bases unmatched to any gene: 10. This CDR3 is built from 17 residues. Germline CDR1 SGHVS, CDR2 FQNEAQ. The CDR3 sequence: CASSLNVAVAGYNEQFF. CDR3 DNA (partial): TGTGCCAGCAGCTTAAATGTCGCGGTAGCGGGGTACAATGAG.

This clone is classed as medium-sized by frequency. The read terminates 3 residues before the CDR3 end, so the remaining end is supplied by the germline J gene. The chain joins TRBV29-1 to TRBJ2-3; 12 nucleotides match TRBD2. CDR1 is SQVTM and CDR2 is ANQGSEA in the germline V gene. V shed 6 bases and J 6 bases; nucleotides not matched to a gene: 7. The CDR3 totals 14 residues. CDR3 DNA, as far as it was read: TGCAGCGTGCCGACTAGCGGGAGTTTTGATACG. This sequence encodes CSVPTSGSFDT. In full, the CDR3 reads CSVPTSGSFDTQYF.

About this clone: The read terminates 3 residues ahead of where the CDR3 ends, so the germline J gene completes it. This chain links TRBV19 with TRBJ1-1; the match to TRBD1 covers 9 bases. The CDR3 has 15 residues. Trimming took 5 bases from V and 3 from J; bases not matched to a gene: 7. Per germline, CDR1 LNHDA and CDR2 SQIVND (reference sequence). CDR3 sequence: CASSPLTGGDTEAFF. The sequenced CDR3 bases are TGTGCCAGTAGTCCACTGACAGGGGGGGACACTGAA.

Note on this clone: The observed sequence ends 3 residues before the CDR3 terminus, with the missing tail filled in from the germline J gene. The rearrangement joins TRBV20-1 to TRBJ2-7; the D is unclear. Germline V gives CDR1 DFQATT, CDR2 SNEGSKA (reference sequence). The V and J ends lost 3 bases and 0 bases respectively, with 6 bases between them. This CDR3 has 12 residues. CDR3 in amino acids: CSASQISYEQYF. The sequenced part of the CDR3 DNA is TGCAGTGCTAGCCAAATCTCCTACGAG.

A remark on this clone: The CDR3 end lies 3 residues beyond the end of the read and is filled in from the germline J gene. The chain joins TRBV20-1 to TRBJ1-6, with 11 bases identical to TRBD1. V trimming: 0 bases; J trimming: 9 bases; junction bases outside the gene matches: 7. The CDR3 covers 16 residues. In germline, CDR1 is DFQATT, CDR2 SNEGSKA (reference sequence). The part of the CDR3 DNA that was read is TGCAGTGCTAGAGATTCCGGGACAGGGGGAAGTTCACCC. Translating it yields CSARDSGTGGSSP. The entire CDR3 protein is CSARDSGTGGSSPLHF.

Points on this clone: The read falls 3 residues short of the CDR3 end, and the missing part is taken from the germline J gene. The J gene is TRBJ2-1, the V gene TRBV5-1, with 8 bases matching TRBD2. Germline CDR1 and CDR2: SGHRS and YFSETQ. Germline trimming cut 5 bases from V and 2 bases from J; bases unmatched to any gene: 12. This CDR3 comprises 17 residues. Incomplete CDR3 DNA: TGCGCCAGCAGGGAAACCACCGGGACTAGTCCCTACAATGAG. This codes for CASRETTGTSPYNE. The full CDR3 sequence reads CASRETTGTSPYNEQFF.